This paragraph covers one TCR beta chain sequence. Clones were read by immunoSEQ multiplex PCR, and TCRdb kept only the in-frame ones, dropping some. This sample has about 120,000 clones, with around nine tenths found just once. The sample belongs to a study of control samples from healthy donors and cancer patients. Germline assignment: CDR1 SGHRS and CDR2 YFSETQ. CDR3 length equals 19 residues. J was trimmed by 0 bases and V by 0 bases; bases with no gene match: 11. The rearrangement links TRBV5-1 to TRBJ1-4, with 7 bases that match TRBD1. The material sequenced was blood. This TCR derives from a man aged 30-40 years in good health. The CDR3 DNA reads as TGCGCCAGCAGCTTGGCCCCGCAGGGGGGGACTTCAACTAATGAAAAACTGTTTTTT. This translates into CASSLAPQGGTSTNEKLFF.